In its sample, the clone carrying this T cell receptor (beta chain) was seen many times. This record comes from a study of T cells after yellow fever vaccination. Turning to the study itself: CD3, CD45RA, CCR7 and CD95 were used to sort EM, EMRA, CM and Tscm memory subsets.

Each CDR3 protein is one row after TCRdb ran MiXCR on the 5' RACE reads. Here the sample spans roughly 30,000 distinct CDR3 sequences, more than 9% being singletons. The CDR3 is 13 amino acids. Germline-derived CDR1 and CDR2 are SGHTA and FQGTGA. V lost 5 bases, J lost 1 base, and 8 bases lay in between. This receptor was taken from a man between 18 and 35 years old who received the YFV17D yellow fever vaccine. The J gene is TRBJ2-5, the V gene TRBV7-3; a weak D match, TRBD1 (6 bases). The specimen comprised PBMCs, either bulk or a sorted T-cell subset (CD4+, CD8+, memory, or dextramer-sorted; not recorded which), sampled approximately 16 days after the first yellow fever vaccination. CDR3 sequence (DNA): TGTGCCAGCAGCAGGGGGTCCCAAGAGACCCAGTACTTC. Translating it yields CASSRGSQETQYF.